The 20 T cell receptor beta chains given below trace back to one sample, sequenced in a study of blood T cell repertoires in COVID-19. Assay used: immunoSEQ multiplex PCR; TCRdb lists only in-frame clones, some missing. The sample shows under 300,000 clones, 85% to 90% of them seen only once. Source material: peripheral blood. These receptors were collected from a woman between 40 and 50 years old with acute or convalescent COVID-19.

The rearrangement joins TRBV25-1 to TRBJ1-2; D may be TRBD1 (6 bases). This CDR3 has 13 residues. V lost 7 bases and J lost 4, with 13 bases in between. Germline V gene data show CDR1 as MGHDK and CDR2 as SYGVNS. The CDR3 loop is CASTGGGVYGYTF. The CDR3 nucleotides are TGTGCCAGCACGGGGGGGGGCGTCTATGGCTACACCTTC.

The chain carries TRBV20-1 and TRBJ1-2; TRBD1 might be the D (5 bases). This CDR3 contains 10 residues. The ends were cut back, 1 base at V and 14 bases at J, with 11 bases in the middle. Germline values: CDR1 DFQATT, CDR2 SNEGSKA (reference sequence). CDR3 sequence (DNA): TGCAGTGCTAGAGGGGCGGGGGATACCTTC. This gives the protein CSARGAGDTF.

The chain is built from TRBV5-4 and TRBJ1-2; 9 bases line up with TRBD1. CDR1 is SGHNT, CDR2 YYREEE, per germline (reference sequence). With V trimmed by 3 bases and J by 3 bases, 9 bases remained unmatched. The CDR3 extends over 16 amino acids. CDR3 nucleotides: TGTGCCAGCAGCTCGGATACAGGGGGCATGGACTATGGCTACACCTTC. It translates to CASSSDTGGMDYGYTF.

This clone was found once. The rearrangement uses TRBV18 and TRBJ1-1; 7 bases match TRBD1. CDR1 and CDR2 from the germline V gene are KGHSH and LQKENI. The CDR3 loop spans 16 amino acids. V lost 2 bases, J lost 8 bases, and 14 bases stayed unmatched. In DNA form, the CDR3 reads TGTGCCAGCTCACCAAGGGAAACGACAGGGAATTCCGAAGCTTTCTTT. This gives the protein CASSPRETTGNSEAFF.

The rearrangement uses TRBV30 and TRBJ1-2, with 8 bases aligning to TRBD1. Germline loops: CDR1 GTSNPN, CDR2 SVGIG (reference sequence). After removal of 4 bases from V and 1 base from J, the junction contained 8 bases not matched to a gene. This CDR3 contains 15 residues. Here the CDR3 reads CAWTAGTGGNYGYTF. The DNA of the CDR3 is TGTGCCTGGACTGCCGGGACAGGTGGTAACTATGGCTACACCTTC.

The CDR3 nucleotides read TGTGCCAGCTCACCAAGTCCTGGGACAGGCGCCTATAGCAATCAGCCCCAGCATTTT. Translated, it gives CASSPSPGTGAYSNQPQHF. The chain combines TRBV18 with TRBJ1-5; 8 bases line up with TRBD1. Trimming took 2 bases from V and 0 from J; bases not matched to a gene: 12. The CDR3 length is 19 residues. Germline CDR1 and CDR2: KGHSH and LQKENI.

This chain links TRBV4-2 with TRBJ1-1; D ambiguous. Per the germline V gene, CDR1 is LGHNA and CDR2 is YNFKEQ. The CDR3 covers 15 residues. V lost 4 bases, J lost 3 bases, and 15 bases lay in between. The CDR3 is CASSPERAFYTEAFF. The CDR3 nucleotides read TGTGCCAGCAGCCCGGAGCGGGCGTTTTACACTGAAGCTTTCTTT.

This chain links TRBV30 with TRBJ1-1, with a possible D match to TRBD1 (5 bases). CDR3 length: 13 residues. Per the germline V gene, CDR1 is GTSNPN and CDR2 is SVGIG (reference sequence). V dropped 4 bases and J dropped 1 base, with 10 bases sitting between them. The CDR3 region is CAWTTTGNTEAFF. CDR3 nucleotides: TGTGCCTGGACCACTACAGGGAACACTGAAGCTTTCTTT.

V gene TRBV3-1 (or the pseudogene TRBV3-2) combines with J gene TRBJ2-3; D is undetermined. The CDR3 loop spans 14 amino acids. V was clipped by 4 bases and J by 6 bases, with 14 bases between them. The germline V gene has CDR1 LGHDT and CDR2 YNNKEL (reference sequence). The CDR3 loop reads CASSRGASSDTQYF. CDR3 coding DNA: TGTGCCAGCAGCCGTGGAGCCAGCTCCGATACGCAGTATTTT.

The genes are TRBV4-1 and TRBJ1-2; 7 positions match TRBD1. Germline V lookup: CDR1 MGHRA, CDR2 YSYEKL. V dropped 1 base and J dropped 8; count of bases not matched to a gene: 7. The CDR3 has 14 residues. The CDR3 nucleotides are TGCGCCAGCAGCCAAGTGGCCAGGGGGTACGGCTACACCTTC. This encodes CASSQVARGYGYTF.

J is TRBJ2-1 and V is TRBV9; 8 bases fit TRBD1. Germline CDR1 reads SGDLS; CDR2 reads YYNGEE. The CDR3 length is 14 residues. V shed 0 bases, J shed 8 bases, and the junction held 4 bases outside the gene matches. CDR3 bases: TGTGCCAGCAGCGTAGGTCAGGGGGCCGATGAGCAGTTCTTC. Amino acids: CASSVGQGADEQFF.

The chain is built from TRBV12-3 or TRBV12-4 and TRBJ1-1; D uncertain. The CDR3 covers 13 residues. Between the trimmed V and J ends, which lost 5 bases and 1 base, there was a span of 8 bases. The CDR3 DNA sequence: TGTGCCAGCAGTCCCGAGTCGAACACTGAAGCTTTCTTT. It is translated as CASSPESNTEAFF.

This chain connects TRBV5-1 to TRBJ1-6; no definite D call. V was pared by 0 bases and J by 5 bases, with 6 bases between. Germline CDR1 is SGHRS and CDR2 is YFSETQ. The CDR3 runs 14 residues. The CDR3 loop reads CASSLGTDNSPLHF. CDR3 DNA sequence: TGCGCCAGCAGCTTGGGAACAGATAATTCACCCCTCCACTTT.

The chain has TRBV19 and TRBJ2-4; 10 nucleotides align to TRBD1. Germline loops: CDR1 LNHDA, CDR2 SQIVND (reference sequence). J was trimmed by 6 bases and V by 6 bases; bases with no gene match: 5. This CDR3 is built from 14 residues. The CDR3 coding sequence is TGTGCCAGTAGCGACAGGGGGCAGAGAAACATTCAGTACTTC. It encodes CASSDRGQRNIQYF.

The CDR3 protein is CASRPGQSYTQYF. CDR3 bases: TGCGCCAGCAGACCAGGACAGTCTTATACGCAGTATTTT. The chain uses TRBV5-1 and TRBJ2-3; possible D gene TRBD1, 6 bases. Germline CDR1 is SGHRS and CDR2 is YFSETQ. V dropped 5 bases and J dropped 7 bases, with 14 bases sitting between them. The length of the CDR3 is 13 residues.

Only a few counts were recorded for this clone. The chain links TRBV11-2 to TRBJ1-2; the D is unclear. V was trimmed by 0 bases and J by 4 bases, leaving 9 bases between them. The CDR3 extends over 14 amino acids. CDR1 and CDR2 from the germline V gene are SGHAT and FQNNGV. In DNA, the CDR3 is TGTGCCAGCAGCTTAGATCTCCACTCCTATGGCTACACCTTC. This encodes CASSLDLHSYGYTF.

V is TRBV7-3 and J is TRBJ1-3; a possible D gene is TRBD1 (5 bases). Trimming removed 1 base from V and 0 bases from J, with 7 bases in between. This CDR3 region has 15 residues. Germline loops: CDR1 SGHTA, CDR2 FQGTGA. CDR3 DNA: TGTGCCAGCAGCTTAAACGGGGGCTCTGGAAACACCATATATTTT. Amino acids: CASSLNGGSGNTIYF.

The CDR3 region is CAPQGDRGTAFF. CDR3 DNA: TGTGCCCCGCAGGGGGACAGGGGTACAGCTTTCTTT. J is TRBJ1-1 and V is TRBV2, with TRBD1 identical over 10 bases. Trimming cost V 11 bases and J 10 bases; bases outside gene matches: 10. The CDR3 consists of 12 residues. CDR1 SNHLY and CDR2 FYNNEI come from the germline V gene.

The chain employs TRBV5-6 and TRBJ1-1; 8 bases agree with TRBD1. The CDR3 sequence is 13 residues long. After removal of 7 bases from V and 10 bases from J, the junction contained 12 bases not matched to a gene. Germline loops: CDR1 SGHDT, CDR2 YYEEEE. The CDR3 region is CASGTGQGGGAFF. The CDR3 bases are TGTGCCAGCGGCACCGGACAGGGCGGAGGAGCTTTCTTT.

This sequence joins TRBV7-9 and TRBJ2-2; tentative D call: TRBD1 (6 bases). V was cut by 5 bases and J by 5 bases, with 15 bases left in between. This CDR3 region has 15 residues. Germline CDR1 and CDR2: SEHNR and FQNEAQ (reference sequence). CDR3 DNA sequence: TGTGCCAGCAGCCCAGGGGATCCCCCTACCGGGGAGCTGTTTTTT. Amino acids: CASSPGDPPTGELFF. The variable domain in full, with the rest retrieved from reference TRBV7-9 and TRBJ2-2, is DTGVSQNPRHKITKRGQNVTFRCDPISEHNRLYWYRQTLGQGPEFLTYFQNEAQLEKSRLLSDRFSAERPKGSFSTLEIQRTEQGDSAMYLCASSPGDPPTGELFFGEGSRLTVL.